These T cell receptor beta chains were read from a single sample in a study of blood T cell repertoires in COVID-19. Sequencing was performed with immunoSEQ multiplex PCR; in TCRdb, only in-frame clones are kept and a portion is missing. The sample contains tens of thousands of clones, around 81% of which appear only once. Sequencing input: peripheral blood. These receptors were taken from a human donor in a cohort sampled during active COVID-19. The CDR3 runs from the conserved cysteine through the conserved F or W. Fields, in order: J gene, clone size, V gene, D gene, CDR3 DNA, CDR3 protein. D genes are given only for firm matches. Some rows have no size entry. The others give once, few or many, or a class for an expanded clone.

TRBJ2-1,few,TRBV7-2,-,TGTGCCAGCAGCTTAGACGGGGCCTACAATGAGCAGTTCTTC,CASSLDGAYNEQFF
TRBJ2-1,-,TRBV5-1,TRBD2,TGCGCCAGCAGCTTGGCGGGGGGGACCTACAATGAGCAGTTCTTC,CASSLAGGTYNEQFF
TRBJ2-1,-,TRBV6-6,TRBD1,TGTGCCAGCAGTTACTCTGGCAGGGGGATCTACAATGAGCAGTTCTTC,CASSYSGRGIYNEQFF
TRBJ2-3,-,TRBV7-9,TRBD1,TGTGCCAGCAGCCGGGGACAGGCCACAGATACGCAGTATTTT,CASSRGQATDTQYF
TRBJ1-6,-,TRBV20-1,-,TGCAGTGCTAGTAGGGGCTATAATTCACCCCTCCACTTT,CSASRGYNSPLHF
TRBJ2-7,-,TRBV9,-,TGTGCCAGCAGCGTAGCATGGGGCAGGGGGGCGAACGAGCAGTACTTC,CASSVAWGRGANEQYF
TRBJ2-5,-,TRBV6-2/TRBV6-3,TRBD1,TGTGCCAGCAGTATAGAACTGACAGGGGAGTGGGAGACCCAGTACTTC,CASSIELTGEWETQYF
TRBJ1-6,-,TRBV27,-,TGTGCCAGCAGTTTGGAAACAGGGAACGGTTATAATTCACCCCTCCACTTT,CASSLETGNGYNSPLHF
TRBJ1-6,-,TRBV6-5,-,TGTGCCAGCAGGCCGATGGGCAGGGTTAATTCACCCCTCCACTTT,CASRPMGRVNSPLHF
TRBJ2-1,-,TRBV5-1,-,TGCGCCAGCAGCTTGGAGCGAGTAGATGAGCAGTTCTTC,CASSLERVDEQFF
TRBJ2-5,-,TRBV9,TRBD1,TGTGCCAGCAGCGTGACAGGGTCCCCAGAGACCCAGTACTTC,CASSVTGSPETQYF
TRBJ1-1,few,TRBV5-4,-,TGTGCCAGCAGCTCGGACAATCTTTGGGACACTGAAGCTTTCTTT,CASSSDNLWDTEAFF
TRBJ2-5,few,TRBV7-9,TRBD2,TGTGCCAGCAGCTTAGTGGTTAGCGGGGCAGAGACCCAGTACTTC,CASSLVVSGAETQYF
TRBJ2-5,-,TRBV18,-,TGTGCCAGCTCAGACCGCGGAGTGAGCGCGACCCAAGAGACCCAGTACTTC,CASSDRGVSATQETQYF
TRBJ2-1,-,TRBV21-1,-,TGTGCCAGCAGCAAGCGGACAGCGTCCTACAATGAGCAGTTCTTC,CASSKRTASYNEQFF
TRBJ2-3,-,TRBV7-3,TRBD1,TGTGCCAGCAGCCATATGACAGGGGAAACAGATACGCAGTATTTT,CASSHMTGETDTQYF
TRBJ1-5,-,TRBV3-1/TRBV3-2,TRBD1,TGTGCCAGCAGCAAGGGACAGGGCCCCAATGAGCCCCAGCATTTT,CASSKGQGPNEPQHF
TRBJ1-3,-,TRBV2,TRBD1,TGTGCCAGCAGACTTAACAGGGGGCTGAGGGGAAACACCATATATTTT,CASRLNRGLRGNTIYF
TRBJ2-1,-,TRBV5-5,TRBD2,TGTGCCAGCAGCTTGGCCGCTAGCGGGGGAACCGATGAGCAGTTCTTC,CASSLAASGGTDEQFF
TRBJ2-7,-,TRBV7-2,TRBD1,TGTGCCAGCAGCACCCTACGACAGGGCCGAGAGCAGTACTTC,CASSTLRQGREQYF
TRBJ2-7,few,TRBV18,TRBD2,TGTGCCAGCTCACCCGGACTAGCGGGCTCCTACGAGCAGTACTTC,CASSPGLAGSYEQYF
TRBJ1-1,-,TRBV7-3,TRBD1,TGTGCCAGCAGCAGACAGGGGAACACTGAAGCTTTCTTT,CASSRQGNTEAFF
TRBJ2-1,-,TRBV18,TRBD1,TGTGCCAGCTCACCGCGGACAGGTAACTACAATGAGCAGTTCTTC,CASSPRTGNYNEQFF
TRBJ2-7,-,TRBV27,TRBD1,TGTGCCAGCAGAATTATCGCAGGGGGCGAGGGCGAGCAGTACTTC,CASRIIAGGEGEQYF
TRBJ2-7,once,TRBV5-1,TRBD2,TGCGCCAGCAGCTTGGCCCCTAGCGGGGGGGCCTACGAGCAGTACTTC,CASSLAPSGGAYEQYF
TRBJ1-5,few,TRBV27,TRBD1,TGTGCCAGCAGTCTCACAGGGGGCAAGGGCCAGCCCCAGCATTTT,CASSLTGGKGQPQHF
TRBJ1-5,few,TRBV3-1/TRBV3-2,-,TGTGCCAGCAGCCGGGGGCCGGAACAGCCCCAGCATTTT,CASSRGPEQPQHF
TRBJ2-1,-,TRBV12-5,-,TGTGCTAGTGGTTTGAGACCAACAGGGCCCTTAGTTCAGAATGAGCAGTTCTTC,CASGLRPTGPLVQNEQFF
TRBJ2-1,-,TRBV5-1,-,TGCGCCAGCAGCGACTCGGGCAATGAGCAGTTCTTC,CASSDSGNEQFF
TRBJ2-7,-,TRBV14,TRBD1,TGTGCCAGCAGCCAGGGGACAGATTACGAGCAGTACTTC,CASSQGTDYEQYF
TRBJ1-6,once,TRBV2,-,TGTGCCAGCAGGCAGGAAGGGGGATCACCCCTCCACTTT,CASRQEGGSPLHF
TRBJ1-5,-,TRBV19,TRBD1,TGTGCCAGTACCCCGACAGGGCCGCTAAATCAGCCCCAGCATTTT,CASTPTGPLNQPQHF
TRBJ1-6,-,TRBV27,-,TGTGCCAGCAGTTTGGGGCGCTTCGGCTCCTATAATTCACCCCTCCACTTT,CASSLGRFGSYNSPLHF
TRBJ2-7,-,TRBV6-1,-,TGTGCCAGCAGTGAAGCTCGCGGGGACCCCTACGAGCAGTACTTC,CASSEARGDPYEQYF
TRBJ2-7,-,TRBV19,TRBD2,TGTGCCGGGAGGGCAATCTCCTACGAGCAGTACTTC,CAGRAISYEQYF
TRBJ2-1,-,TRBV6-6,TRBD2,TGTGCCAGCAGTAAAGGACTAGCGGAGCAGTTCTTC,CASSKGLAEQFF